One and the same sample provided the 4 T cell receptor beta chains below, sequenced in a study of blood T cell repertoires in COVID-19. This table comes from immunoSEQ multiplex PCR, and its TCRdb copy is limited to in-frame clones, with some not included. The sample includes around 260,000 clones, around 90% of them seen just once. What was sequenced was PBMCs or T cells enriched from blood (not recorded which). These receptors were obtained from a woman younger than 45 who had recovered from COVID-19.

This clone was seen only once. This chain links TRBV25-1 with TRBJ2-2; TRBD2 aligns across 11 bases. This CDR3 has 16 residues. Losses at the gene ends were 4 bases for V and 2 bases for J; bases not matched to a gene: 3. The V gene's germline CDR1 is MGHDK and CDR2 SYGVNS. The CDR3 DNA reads TGTGCCAGCAGTGGGGGGACTAGCGGAAACACCGGGGAGCTGTTTTTT. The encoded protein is CASSGGTSGNTGELFF.

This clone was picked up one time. CDR3: CASSIASGEQYF. CDR3 nucleotide sequence: TGTGCCAGTAGTATAGCCTCCGGCGAGCAGTACTTC. The V gene is TRBV19, the J gene TRBJ2-7, with D uncertain. This CDR3 is built from 12 residues. Germline CDR1 is LNHDA and CDR2 is SQIVND (reference sequence). The V end lost 1 base, the J end lost 6 bases, and 7 bases lay between the germline ends.

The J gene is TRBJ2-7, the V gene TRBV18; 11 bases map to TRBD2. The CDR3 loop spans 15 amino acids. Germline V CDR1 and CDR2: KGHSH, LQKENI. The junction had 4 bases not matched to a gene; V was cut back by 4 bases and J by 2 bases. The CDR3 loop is CASSLGTSGPYEQYF. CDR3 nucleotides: TGTGCCAGCTCACTCGGGACTAGCGGACCCTACGAGCAGTACTTC. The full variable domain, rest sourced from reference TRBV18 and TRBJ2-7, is NAGVMQNPRHLVRRRGQEARLRCSPMKGHSHVYWYRQLPEEGLKFMVYLQKENIIDESGMPKERFSAEFPKEGPSILRIQQVVRGDSAAYFCASSLGTSGPYEQYFGPGTRLTVT.

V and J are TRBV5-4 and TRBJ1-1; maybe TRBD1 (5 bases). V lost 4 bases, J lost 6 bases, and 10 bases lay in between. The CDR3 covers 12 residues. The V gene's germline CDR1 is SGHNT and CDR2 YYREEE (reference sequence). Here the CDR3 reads CASSPGRAEAFF. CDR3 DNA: TGTGCCAGCAGCCCGGGCAGGGCTGAAGCTTTCTTT.